The clone carrying this T cell receptor (beta chain) was seen only a few times. The sample belongs to a study of blood T cell repertoires in COVID-19. The data were produced by immunoSEQ multiplex PCR, yet TCRdb's version contains in-frame clones alone and is incomplete. Of over 80,000 clones in the sample, over 70% were seen once. Germline V lookup: CDR1 SGHTA, CDR2 FQGNSA. This CDR3 spans 14 amino acids. Trimming pared 2 bases from V and 8 bases from J, leaving 12 bases between. Source material: peripheral blood. The J gene is TRBJ1-4, the V gene TRBV7-2; D gene unclear. This clonotype was sampled from a woman aged 60 to 75 with acute or convalescent COVID-19. The CDR3 loop reads CASSLRQDFEKLFF. The DNA of the CDR3 is TGTGCCAGCAGCTTACGGCAGGACTTCGAAAAACTGTTTTTT.